These 22 T cell receptor beta chains were sequenced from one sample in a study of a mutant IDH1 vaccine in newly diagnosed glioma. Repertoires were generated with immunoSEQ multiplex PCR, while TCRdb's copy carries only in-frame clones and drops some. The sample shows about 94,000 clones, roughly 90% of them seen only once. These receptors' antigens are unknown. Time point defined: week 47, end of study. The content of each vaccine dose was 300 ug of mutant IDH1 20-mer peptide, and topical imiquimod accompanied it. The specimen was PBMCs, collected from a glioma patient whose treatment included an IDH1 peptide vaccine. All receptors derive from a woman between 45 and 65 years old with glioma.

The chain is built from TRBV5-3 and TRBJ2-3, with D possibly TRBD2 on 6 matching bases. TRBV5-3 is sorted into the ORF group, with uncertain function. Trimming cost V 8 bases and J 2 bases, with 18 bases left between them. The CDR3 covers 15 residues. For the CDR3, the DNA is TGTGCCAGCCGGAAGGATCTAGCGACCACAGATACGCAGTATTTT. Translating it yields CASRKDLATTDTQYF.

This chain joins TRBV15 and TRBJ2-7; D remains unclear. CDR1 LNHNV and CDR2 YYDKDF come from the germline V gene (reference sequence). This CDR3 contains 12 residues. Trimming cost V 1 base and J 4 bases, with 5 bases left between them. The CDR3 region is CATSRVAYEQYF. CDR3 bases: TGTGCCACCAGCAGAGTGGCTTACGAGCAGTACTTC.

This clone showed up just once. This chain joins TRBV6-5 and TRBJ2-2; D remains ambiguous. Germline V gives CDR1 MNHEY, CDR2 SVGAGI. The germline V and J ends were trimmed by 6 bases and 0 bases, with 8 bases remaining between them. This CDR3 spans 14 amino acids. For the CDR3, the DNA is TGTGCCAGCAGACGGTTCGCGAACACCGGGGAGCTGTTTTTT. Protein product: CASRRFANTGELFF.

The chain carries TRBV29-1 and TRBJ2-1; 10 bases map to TRBD2. The germline gives CDR1 SQVTM, CDR2 ANQGSEA. V lost 5 bases and J lost 3; bases outside the gene matches: 10. CDR3 length: 16 residues. The CDR3 bases are TGCAGCGTTTCACTAGCGGGAAATTCCCGCTACAATGAGCAGTTCTTC. Protein: CSVSLAGNSRYNEQFF.

V is TRBV27 and J is TRBJ2-3; 8 bases are shared with TRBD1. The junction had 15 bases not matched to a gene; V was cut back by 6 bases and J by 4 bases. The germline gives CDR1 MNHEY, CDR2 SMNVEV (reference sequence). The CDR3 is 17 residues long. CDR3 nucleotide sequence: TGTGCCAGCAGCCAAAGGGTCAGGGGGCTGCTCCCAGATACGCAGTATTTT. It specifies CASSQRVRGLLPDTQYF.

The rearrangement joins TRBV4-2 to TRBJ1-5; D gene ambiguous. The V and J ends lost 0 bases and 1 base respectively, with 4 bases between them. The CDR3 contains 14 residues. Germline V gene data show CDR1 as LGHNA and CDR2 as YNFKEQ. The CDR3, as DNA: TGTGCCAGCAGCCAAGAGGTGAGCAATCAGCCCCAGCATTTT. Translation gives CASSQEVSNQPQHF.

The chain joins TRBV6-1 to TRBJ1-2; D may be TRBD1 (5 bases). The CDR3 sequence is 15 residues long. Trimming shortened V by 2 bases and J by 7 bases, and 17 bases separated the two germline ends. Per the germline V gene, CDR1 is MNHNS and CDR2 is SASEGT. CDR3 amino acids: CASSENPGTGGGYTF. CDR3 bases: TGTGCCAGCAGTGAAAACCCCGGCACCGGGGGTGGCTACACCTTC.

The chain is built from TRBV7-3 and TRBJ2-7; D is undetermined. The CDR3 length is 13 residues. Looked up from germline, CDR1 is SGHTA and CDR2 is FQGTGA. V lost 0 bases and J 5 bases, leaving 8 bases between the germline ends. The CDR3 here is CASSLTRVNEQYF. The CDR3 bases are TGTGCCAGCAGCTTAACTAGGGTTAACGAGCAGTACTTC.

The chain joins TRBV18 to TRBJ2-7, with 9 bases identical to TRBD1. The CDR3 spans 14 residues. Trimming took 2 bases from V and 1 from J; bases not matched to a gene: 0. The germline V gene encodes CDR1 KGHSH and CDR2 LQKENI. CDR3 coding DNA: TGTGCCAGCTCACCAGGACAGGGGTCCTACGAGCAGTACTTC. It translates to CASSPGQGSYEQYF.

This chain uses TRBV10-1 with TRBJ2-1; possibly TRBD2 for D (6 bases). This CDR3 comprises 15 residues. In germline, CDR1 is WNHNN, CDR2 SYGVQD (reference sequence). V lost 9 bases, J lost 2 bases, and 17 bases lay in between. The CDR3 DNA reads as TGCGCCAGGGAAATTAGCGGACCAACCTACAATGAGCAGTTCTTC. This encodes CAREISGPTYNEQFF.

The chain couples TRBV1 to TRBJ1-4; no DNA check was done on the table's D call, TRBD1. TRBV1 is listed as a pseudogene. This CDR3 is 13 amino acids long. The CDR3 sequence is CTSSQRGQEKLFF. The CDR3 DNA reads as TGCACCAGCAGCCAAAGGGGGCAGGAAAAACTGTTTTTT.

The rearrangement links TRBV6-5 to TRBJ2-7; 8 bases align to TRBD1. This CDR3 has 15 residues. Looked up from germline, CDR1 is MNHEY and CDR2 is SVGAGI. V dropped 11 bases and J dropped 5; count of bases not matched to a gene: 17. The DNA of the CDR3 is TGTGCCGGCTTGGGGTTAGGACAGGGAGTCCACGAGCAGTACTTC. Amino acid sequence: CAGLGLGQGVHEQYF.

This chain uses TRBV7-6 with TRBJ2-1; 8 bases agree with TRBD2. Germline V gene data show CDR1 as SGHVS and CDR2 as FNYEAQ. The CDR3 has 14 amino acids. V lost 5 bases, J lost 6 bases, and 6 bases stayed unmatched. CDR3 protein: CASSPYRGGNEQFF. The CDR3 DNA follows: TGTGCCAGCAGCCCGTACCGGGGGGGCAATGAGCAGTTCTTC.

V and J are TRBV10-3 and TRBJ2-5; no reliable D call. Trimming shortened V by 6 bases and J by 7 bases, and 12 bases separated the two germline ends. Germline V gene lookup returns CDR1 ENHRY and CDR2 SYGVKD. This CDR3 is 12 amino acids long. The CDR3 region has the DNA TGTGCCATCAGAGGTGATATGGGGACCCAGTACTTC. Translating gives CAIRGDMGTQYF.

This rearrangement joins TRBV15 to TRBJ2-7; D call uncertain. Trimming cost V 1 base and J 6 bases, with 4 bases left between them. The CDR3 has 11 amino acids. Germline CDR1 and CDR2: LNHNV and YYDKDF (reference sequence). The CDR3 DNA is TGTGCCACCAGCAGAGCCCCCGAGCAGTACTTC. Translation: CATSRAPEQYF. Combining the CDR3 with reference TRBV15 and TRBJ2-7 gives the whole variable domain DAMVIQNPRYQVTQFGKPVTLSCSQTLNHNVMYWYQQKSSQAPKLLFHYYDKDFNNEADTPDNFQSRRPNTSFCFLDIRSPGLGDTAMYLCATSRAPEQYFGPGTRLTVT.

V is TRBV29-1 and J is TRBJ2-7; 14 bases match TRBD2. V dropped 6 bases and J dropped 3; count of bases not matched to a gene: 4. Germline V gives CDR1 SQVTM, CDR2 ANQGSEA. There are 14 residues in the CDR3. CDR3 protein: CSVPGTSGSYEQYF. Here the CDR3 DNA reads TGCAGCGTCCCCGGGACTAGCGGGAGCTACGAGCAGTACTTC.

The CDR3 nucleotides are TGTGCCAGCAGTTCGTTTGGGACAGGGGCAAACTATGGCTACACCTTC. As protein: CASSSFGTGANYGYTF. The chain couples TRBV28 to TRBJ1-2; TRBD1 agrees at 10 bases. CDR3 length: 16 residues. Losses at the gene ends were 4 bases for V and 2 bases for J; bases not matched to a gene: 7. Germline V CDR1 and CDR2: MDHEN, SYDVKM.

The CDR3 coding sequence is TGTGCCAGCAGCCAAGCAGGGGCGCGGGATACGCAGTATTTT. Amino acid sequence: CASSQAGARDTQYF. This chain connects TRBV14 to TRBJ2-3, with a tentative D call TRBD1 (6 bases). Germline V gives CDR1 SGHDN, CDR2 FVKESK. Trimming cost V 1 base and J 6 bases, with 11 bases left between them. The length of the CDR3 is 14 residues.

V gene TRBV6-1 combines with J gene TRBJ1-1; the D is unclear. The V end was cut by 4 bases, the J end by 0 bases, with 12 bases between. This CDR3 has 15 residues. Germline V gene data show CDR1 as MNHNS and CDR2 as SASEGT. The CDR3 loop is CASSVPSTMNTEAFF. As DNA, the CDR3 is TGTGCCAGCAGTGTGCCGAGCACAATGAACACTGAAGCTTTCTTT.

This chain uses TRBV28 with TRBJ2-1; D is ambiguous. V was clipped by 7 bases and J by 0 bases, with 4 bases between them. This CDR3 spans 12 amino acids. Germline values: CDR1 MDHEN, CDR2 SYDVKM. This CDR3 is CASIGSYNEQFF. CDR3 DNA sequence: TGTGCCAGCATCGGCTCCTACAATGAGCAGTTCTTC.

The chain carries TRBV4-1 and TRBJ1-1; D possibly corresponds to TRBD1 (5 bases). Deletions cut 4 bases from V and 5 bases from J, with 17 bases between. Germline values: CDR1 MGHRA, CDR2 YSYEKL. This CDR3 is built from 15 residues. The CDR3 is CASSPKGTLGTEAFF. CDR3 sequence (DNA): TGCGCCAGCAGCCCAAAAGGGACTCTTGGTACTGAAGCTTTCTTT.

The chain couples TRBV19 to TRBJ2-2; a weak D match, TRBD1 (5 bases). This CDR3 contains 15 residues. The germline gives CDR1 LNHDA, CDR2 SQIVND (reference sequence). Between the trimmed V and J ends, which lost 3 bases and 0 bases, there was a span of 8 bases. The DNA of the CDR3 is TGTGCCAGTAGTATTGCGACAGCGAACACCGGGGAGCTGTTTTTT. Translating it yields CASSIATANTGELFF.